The 4 T cell receptor beta chains below all came from one sample that was sequenced in a study of molecular identifiers for immune sequencing clone quantification. One entry per CDR3 protein results from TCRdb running MiXCR on the PCR reads. The sample has more than 450,000 distinct CDR3 sequences, about 21% seen once; the top ten hold more than 0.8%. Sequencing was carried out using naive CD8+ T cells from blood, with Jurkat cell RNA spiked in. The subset: FACS-sorted CD8+CD4-CCR7+CD45RA+ naive T cells. The receptors here all came from a human donor in good health. Some libraries in this study had Jurkat cell RNA spiked in.

J is TRBJ2-7 and V is TRBV5-6; no clear D gene. The ends were cut back, 5 bases at V and 9 bases at J, with 18 bases in the middle. Germline assignment: CDR1 SGHDT and CDR2 YYEEEE. This CDR3 spans 13 amino acids. The CDR3 loop reads CASRITGGFGQYF. In DNA, the CDR3 is TGTGCCAGCAGGATCACCGGTGGCTTCGGGCAGTACTTC.

CDR3 residues: CASSLYRTGGAYEQYF. In DNA form, the CDR3 reads TGTGCCAGCAGCCTATACCGGACAGGGGGGGCCTACGAGCAGTACTTC. The chain carries TRBV11-2 and TRBJ2-7; 10 bases map to TRBD1. V lost 5 bases, J lost 2 bases, and 9 bases stayed unmatched. The germline gives CDR1 SGHAT, CDR2 FQNNGV. CDR3 size: 16 residues. The full variable domain, rest sourced from reference TRBV11-2 and TRBJ2-7, is EAGVAQSPRYKIIEKRQSVAFWCNPISGHATLYWYQQILGQGPKLLIQFQNNGVVDDSQLPKDRFSAERLKGVDSTLKIQPAKLEDSAVYLCASSLYRTGGAYEQYFGPGTRLTVT.

Many counts were recorded for this clonotype. V usage is TRBV7-9 and J usage is TRBJ2-5; D perhaps matches TRBD1 (5 bases). Trimming removed 4 bases from V and 1 base from J, with 10 bases in between. The CDR3 is 14 amino acids. Per the germline V gene, CDR1 is SEHNR and CDR2 is FQNEAQ (reference sequence). The CDR3 DNA reads TGTGCCAGCAGCTCGACAGACGTCCAAGAGACCCAGTACTTC. Translated: CASSSTDVQETQYF. The whole variable domain, filled in from reference TRBV7-9 and TRBJ2-5, reads DTGVSQNPRHKITKRGQNVTFRCDPISEHNRLYWYRQTLGQGPEFLTYFQNEAQLEKSRLLSDRFSAERPKGSFSTLEIQRTEQGDSAMYLCASSSTDVQETQYFGPGTRLLVL.

This clonotype turned up a few times. This sequence joins TRBV7-9 and TRBJ1-1, with D possibly matching TRBD1 (5 bases). V lost 7 bases to trimming and J lost 4 bases, with 22 bases between them. The CDR3 has 16 residues. Looked up from germline, CDR1 is SEHNR and CDR2 is FQNEAQ (reference sequence). The chain's CDR3 is CASTPPPGKEVTEAFF. CDR3 DNA: TGTGCCAGCACCCCGCCGCCAGGGAAAGAAGTCACTGAAGCTTTCTTT. Variable domain in full (rest from reference TRBV7-9 and TRBJ1-1): DTGVSQNPRHKITKRGQNVTFRCDPISEHNRLYWYRQTLGQGPEFLTYFQNEAQLEKSRLLSDRFSAERPKGSFSTLEIQRTEQGDSAMYLCASTPPPGKEVTEAFFGQGTRLTVV.